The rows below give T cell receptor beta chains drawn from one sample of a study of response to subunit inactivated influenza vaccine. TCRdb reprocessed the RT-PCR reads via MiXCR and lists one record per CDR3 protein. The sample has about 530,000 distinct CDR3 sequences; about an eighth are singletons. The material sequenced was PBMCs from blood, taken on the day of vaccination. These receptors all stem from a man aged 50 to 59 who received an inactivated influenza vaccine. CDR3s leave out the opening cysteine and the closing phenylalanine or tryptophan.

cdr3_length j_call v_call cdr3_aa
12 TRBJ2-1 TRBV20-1 SASPSGRSVEQF
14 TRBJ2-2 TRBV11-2 ASSLGGLAGTGELF
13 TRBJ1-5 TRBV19 ASSLGTGRFQPQH
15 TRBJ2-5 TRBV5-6 ASSLCPETDEQETQY
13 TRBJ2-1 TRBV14 ASSQEASGSNEQF
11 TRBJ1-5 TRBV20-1 SAHGRTNQPQH
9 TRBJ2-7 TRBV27 ASSDYYEQY
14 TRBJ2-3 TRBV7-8 ASSPLTGQGADTQY
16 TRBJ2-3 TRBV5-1 ASSRAGRGIQGTDTQY
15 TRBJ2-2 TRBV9 ASSVGAGGPGTGELF
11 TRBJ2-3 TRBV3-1 ASSPWSTDTQY
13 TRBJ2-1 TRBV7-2 ASSLTPGSYNEQF
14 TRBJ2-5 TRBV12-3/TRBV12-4 ASSRGQGVFQETQY
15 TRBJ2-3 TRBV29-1 SATLAGPPDGTDTQY
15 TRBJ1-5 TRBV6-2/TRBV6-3 ASSSPFWGKYNQPQH
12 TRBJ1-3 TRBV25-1 ASSDGYSGNTIY
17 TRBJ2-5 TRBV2 ASSDVEKVGLAASRGQY
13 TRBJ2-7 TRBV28 ASRGNMGPRGEQY
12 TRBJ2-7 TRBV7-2 ASSREPTRYEQY
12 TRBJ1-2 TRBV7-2 ASSSTGINYGYT
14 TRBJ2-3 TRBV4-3 ASSQGWGTRTDTQY
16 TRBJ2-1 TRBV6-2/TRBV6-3 ASSYSIGRIGSYNEQF
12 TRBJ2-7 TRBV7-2 ASSLGHLGYEQY
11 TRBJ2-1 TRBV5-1 ASSGITYNEQF
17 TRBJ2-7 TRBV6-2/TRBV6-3 ASSYSGTITSGTAYEQY